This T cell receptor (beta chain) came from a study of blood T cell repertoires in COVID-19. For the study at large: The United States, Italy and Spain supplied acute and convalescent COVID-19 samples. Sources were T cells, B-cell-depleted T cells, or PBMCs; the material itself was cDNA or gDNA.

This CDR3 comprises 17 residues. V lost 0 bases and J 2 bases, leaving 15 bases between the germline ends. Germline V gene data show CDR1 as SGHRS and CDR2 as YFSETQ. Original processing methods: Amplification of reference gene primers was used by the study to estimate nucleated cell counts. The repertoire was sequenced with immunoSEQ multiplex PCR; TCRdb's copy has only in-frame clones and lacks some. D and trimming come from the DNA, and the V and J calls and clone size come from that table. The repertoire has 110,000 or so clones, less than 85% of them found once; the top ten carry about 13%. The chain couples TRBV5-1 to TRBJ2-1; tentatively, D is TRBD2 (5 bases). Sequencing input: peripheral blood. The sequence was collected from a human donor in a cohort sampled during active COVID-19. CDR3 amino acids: CASSLDLVGSPYNEQFF. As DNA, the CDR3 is TGCGCCAGCAGCTTGGATCTGGTGGGGAGTCCCTACAATGAGCAGTTCTTC.